This passage covers 5 T cell receptor beta chains from one sample sequenced in a study of cytomegalovirus exposure and HLA in healthy donors. The PCR made use of 60 Vbeta and 13 Jbeta primers. Clones were read by immunoSEQ multiplex PCR, and TCRdb kept only the in-frame ones, dropping some. The sample consists of about 110,000 clones, about 80% of them appearing once. The specimen sequenced was PBMCs. The receptors shown here come from a woman aged 50 to 65 in good health and CMV-seropositive.

V and J are TRBV10-3 and TRBJ1-5, with 10 bases identical to TRBD1. The CDR3 has 16 amino acids. Germline V gene sequence: CDR1 ENHRY, CDR2 SYGVKD. V was pared by 6 bases and J by 5 bases, with 10 bases of the junction left unmatched. CDR3 region: CAIRWTGGQRDQPQHF. The CDR3, as DNA: TGTGCCATCAGATGGACAGGGGGACAAAGGGATCAGCCCCAGCATTTT.

J is TRBJ1-4 and V is TRBV30; no clear D gene. CDR1 GTSNPN and CDR2 SVGIG come from the germline V gene (reference sequence). Trimming left V 4 bases short and J 1 base short, with 10 bases between. There are 14 residues in the CDR3. CDR3 protein: CAWTQARTNEKLFF. The CDR3 coding sequence is TGTGCCTGGACCCAGGCACGAACTAATGAAAAACTGTTTTTT.

The chain employs TRBV19 and TRBJ1-2; tentative D call: TRBD1 (6 bases). The CDR3 is made up of 11 amino acids. V gave up 10 bases and J gave up 4 bases, with 10 bases separating them. CDR1 is LNHDA, CDR2 SQIVND, per germline (reference sequence). The CDR3 DNA is TGTGCCACTAGGGACATCTATGGCTACACCTTC. This sequence encodes CATRDIYGYTF.

The rearrangement uses TRBV7-9 and TRBJ2-7, with 10 bases that match TRBD1. The CDR3 is made up of 14 amino acids. Trimming removed 5 bases from V and 0 bases from J; junction bases left unmatched: 1. Germline lookup yields CDR1 SEHNR and CDR2 FQNEAQ (reference sequence). The CDR3 loop is CASSRQGASYEQYF. The CDR3 DNA reads as TGTGCCAGCAGCAGACAGGGGGCCTCCTACGAGCAGTACTTC.

This clone has only a few counts. This chain's CDR3 is CASSQEWTPNTEAFF. As DNA, the CDR3 is TGCGCCAGCAGCCAAGAATGGACACCTAATACTGAAGCTTTCTTT. The V and J genes are TRBV4-1 and TRBJ1-1; perhaps TRBD1 as D (5 bases). The CDR3 covers 15 residues. V was clipped by 0 bases and J by 5 bases, with 13 bases between them. Germline V gives CDR1 MGHRA, CDR2 YSYEKL.